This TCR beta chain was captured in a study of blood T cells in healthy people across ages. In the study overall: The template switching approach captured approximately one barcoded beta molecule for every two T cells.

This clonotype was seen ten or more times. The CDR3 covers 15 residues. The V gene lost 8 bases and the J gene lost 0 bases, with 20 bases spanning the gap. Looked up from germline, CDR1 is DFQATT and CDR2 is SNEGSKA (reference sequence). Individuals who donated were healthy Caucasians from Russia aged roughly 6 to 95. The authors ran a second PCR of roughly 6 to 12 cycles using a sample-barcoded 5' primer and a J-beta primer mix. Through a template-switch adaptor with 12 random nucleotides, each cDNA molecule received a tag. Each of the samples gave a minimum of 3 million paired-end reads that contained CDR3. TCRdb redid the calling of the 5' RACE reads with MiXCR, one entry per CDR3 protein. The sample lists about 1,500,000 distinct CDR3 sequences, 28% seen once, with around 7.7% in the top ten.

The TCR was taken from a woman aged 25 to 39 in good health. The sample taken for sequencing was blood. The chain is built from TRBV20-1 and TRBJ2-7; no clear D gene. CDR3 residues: CSSLQPSLISYEQYF. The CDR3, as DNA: TGCAGTTCCCTCCAGCCCAGCCTTATCTCCTACGAGCAGTACTTC.